The next 2 T cell receptor beta chains were all read from a single sample in a study of PD-1 blockade in classical Hodgkin lymphoma. Brentuximab vedotin exposure varied, and every patient relapsed after autologous stem cell transplantation. Profiling relied on immunoSEQ multiplex PCR, and the TCRdb table lists in-frame clones only, not all of them. The top ten clones hold 3% of a sample with around 45,000 clones, around 71% of them seen once. Sequences were derived from peripheral blood mononuclear cells (PBMCs), sampled at baseline. The receptors here all came from a human donor with classical Hodgkin lymphoma.

The chain has TRBV4-1 and TRBJ2-1; D is unresolved. The CDR3 sequence is 13 residues long. CDR1 and CDR2 (germline): MGHRA, YSYEKL. The V end was cut by 1 base, the J end by 9 bases, with 10 bases between. The CDR3 DNA is TGCGCCAGCAGCCAAGGTGGACGAATTGAGCAGTTCTTC. Protein product: CASSQGGRIEQFF.

V is TRBV6-5 and J is TRBJ2-7, with a weak D call TRBD2 (6 bases). The CDR3 runs 15 residues. V dropped 0 bases and J dropped 4 bases, with 13 bases sitting between them. Germline-derived CDR1 and CDR2 are MNHEY and SVGAGI. The CDR3 is CASSYSRGTDYEQYF. The CDR3 DNA sequence: TGTGCCAGCAGTTACTCTCGCGGGACGGATTACGAGCAGTACTTC.